This T cell receptor (beta chain) came from a study of patients and donors after allogeneic stem cell transplantation. Trimming cost V 5 bases and J 2 bases; bases outside gene matches: 8. This CDR3 contains 15 residues. Per the germline V gene, CDR1 is SEHNR and CDR2 is FQNEAQ (reference sequence). TCRdb passed the RT-PCR reads through MiXCR, listing each CDR3 protein once. The table has approximately 200,000 distinct CDR3 sequences, around 41% seen once; the top ten hold around a tenth. This TCR derives from a human donor who was either an allogeneic HSCT recipient or a stem cell or donor lymphocyte infusion donor (not recorded which). It is not recorded whose cells these are; they may come from a transplant donor. J is TRBJ2-7 and V is TRBV7-9; 8 nucleotides line up with TRBD2. Sequencing used blood, either unsorted or a sorted T cell fraction (not recorded which). CDR3 amino acids: CASSPIAGLAYEQYF. In DNA form, the CDR3 reads TGTGCCAGCAGCCCAATAGCGGGGCTAGCCTACGAGCAGTACTTC.